The 3 T cell receptor beta chains below come from one sample, sequenced in a study of T cell clusters in autoimmune cytopenias. Tens of thousands of genome equivalents of blood DNA were amplified for TRB. Multiplex touch-down PCR amplified TRB using TRB-A and TRB-B pools in one tube. TCRdb re-called the multiplex PCR reads and catalogs CDR3 proteins one per entry, DNA excluded. The sample is made up of about a thousand distinct CDR3 sequences, and the top ten hold 58% of it. Sequencing input: peripheral blood. The receptors shown here come from a human donor with an autoimmune cytopenia or autoimmune hepatitis (not recorded which).

The chain combines TRBV5-1 with TRBJ2-3; TCRdb designates TRBD1, a call that cannot be tested without DNA. Per the germline V gene, CDR1 is SGHRS and CDR2 is YFSETQ. The CDR3 has 18 amino acids. This chain's CDR3 is CASSLAWSRGTSTDTQYF.

The rearrangement uses TRBV6-1 and TRBJ1-2. The CDR3 length is 14 residues. CDR1 MNHNS and CDR2 SASEGT come from the germline V gene. This CDR3 is CASSEASANYGYTF.

The rearrangement joins TRBV5-1 to TRBJ2-3; the TCRdb call, TRBD1, lacks DNA for checking. The germline V gene has CDR1 SGHRS and CDR2 YFSETQ. This CDR3 has 15 amino acids. CDR3 sequence: CASSPRTGVTDTQYF.